These 20 T cell receptor beta chains originate from one sample sequenced in a study of blood T cells in healthy people across ages. A sample-barcoded 5' primer and a J-beta primer mix were used in a second PCR of roughly 7 to 12 cycles. TCRdb reprocessed the 5' RACE reads with MiXCR, giving one entry per CDR3 protein. The data contain just under 900,000 distinct CDR3 sequences, more than 25% of them singletons. Input material: blood. The receptors were sampled from a woman older than 75 in good health.

The rearrangement links TRBV4-1 to TRBJ1-1; TRBD1 aligns across 9 bases. This CDR3 spans 15 amino acids. The trim removed 1 base at V and 13 bases at J, leaving 13 bases unmatched. Per germline, CDR1 MGHRA and CDR2 YSYEKL. The CDR3 coding sequence is TGCGCCAGCAGCCAAGGGGTCACCGGGACAGGGAAGAATTTCTTT. Translated: CASSQGVTGTGKNFF.

This clonotype was detected ten times or more. The chain joins TRBV7-2 to TRBJ2-5; TRBD2 is a possible D gene (6 bases). CDR1 is SGHTA, CDR2 FQGNSA, per germline. Between the trimmed V and J ends, which lost 9 bases and 5 bases, there was a span of 13 bases. The CDR3 consists of 12 residues. CDR3 in DNA: TGTGCCAGTTCCGGGGACTTGGAGACCCAGTACTTC. Translation gives CASSGDLETQYF.

This clonotype showed up many times. This chain connects TRBV4-3 to TRBJ1-5; 10 positions agree with TRBD1. CDR3 length equals 19 residues. Germline assignment: CDR1 LGHNA and CDR2 YSLEER. The V gene end was trimmed by 0 bases and the J gene end by 2 bases; junction bases not matched to a gene: 10. In DNA form, the CDR3 reads TGCGCCAGCAGCCAAGATTTGACAGGGGGCTCGAGTGGCAATCAGCCCCAGCATTTT. Protein sequence: CASSQDLTGGSSGNQPQHF.

The gene calls are TRBV20-1 and TRBJ2-5; tentative D call: TRBD2 (6 bases). The J call may be mistaken, given a closer DNA end match to TRBJ2-7. CDR3 length equals 13 residues. Germline V gene data show CDR1 as DFQATT and CDR2 as SNEGSKA (reference sequence). CDR3 sequence (DNA): TGCAGTGCTGGGGGGTCACCGGGCGACGAGCAGTACTTC. This codes for CSAGGSPGDEQYF.

This clonotype was observed at least ten times. The chain is built from TRBV20-1 and TRBJ2-1; 13 bases match TRBD2. V trimming: 5 bases; J trimming: 7 bases; junction bases outside the gene matches: 8. Germline CDR1 and CDR2: DFQATT and SNEGSKA (reference sequence). The CDR3 consists of 15 residues. The CDR3, as DNA: TGCAGTGCTCCGGAACTAGCGGGGGGGCCTAATGAGCAGTTCTTC. It yields the protein CSAPELAGGPNEQFF.

This clonotype has a handful of counts. The chain couples TRBV5-5 to TRBJ2-1; TRBD2 matches at 12 bases. CDR1 is SGHKS, CDR2 YYEKEE, per germline (reference sequence). The trim removed 3 bases at V and 8 bases at J, leaving 12 bases unmatched. The CDR3 covers 17 residues. In DNA form, the CDR3 reads TGTGCCAGCAGCTGGGCATTGCTAGCGGGGGGGCTTTATGAGCAGTTCTTC. Residues: CASSWALLAGGLYEQFF.

At least ten counts were recorded for this clonotype. This rearrangement joins TRBV5-1 to TRBJ2-3, with 8 positions matching TRBD2. Unmatched junction bases numbered 7, after V lost 7 bases and J lost 0 bases. The length of the CDR3 is 15 residues. Looked up from germline, CDR1 is SGHRS and CDR2 is YFSETQ. The CDR3 sequence: CASLRIAGSTDTQYF. The CDR3, as DNA: TGCGCCAGCCTTAGAATAGCGGGGAGCACAGATACGCAGTATTTT. Looking up the rest from reference TRBV5-1 and TRBJ2-3 gives the full variable domain: KAGVTQTPRYLIKTRGQQVTLSCSPISGHRSVSWYQQTPGQGLQFLFEYFSETQRNKGNFPGRFSGRQFSNSRSEMNVSTLELGDSALYLCASLRIAGSTDTQYFGPGTRLTVL.

V and J are TRBV5-6 and TRBJ2-5, with 12 bases identical to TRBD1. TRBJ2-1 matches the DNA end more closely, so the J call is doubtful. The CDR3 spans 16 residues. Germline V CDR1 and CDR2: SGHDT, YYEEEE. The CDR3 spells CASSYIGTGGAETQFF. In nucleotides, the CDR3 is TGTGCCAGCAGTTACATAGGGACAGGGGGCGCCGAGACCCAGTTCTTC.

Note on this clonotype: This may be a read error: a much more frequent sequence differs by one nucleotide. The gene calls are TRBV13 and TRBJ2-1, with no clear D. There are 13 residues in the CDR3. Trimming took 5 bases from V and 7 from J, leaving 12 bases between them. Germline lookup yields CDR1 PRHDT and CDR2 FYEKMQ (reference sequence). Written as DNA, the CDR3 is TGTGCCAGCAGCCCCAGACCCTCGAATGAGCAGTTCTTC. Translation gives CASSPRPSNEQFF.

The chain couples TRBV30 to TRBJ2-3; no firm D call. Trimming stripped 1 base from V and 0 bases from J, with 20 bases between. Germline V gives CDR1 GTSNPN, CDR2 SVGIG (reference sequence). The CDR3 is made up of 18 amino acids. CDR3 in amino acids: CAWSGTRRGADSTDTQYF. The CDR3 region has the DNA TGTGCCTGGAGTGGAACGCGCCGCGGCGCTGATAGCACAGATACGCAGTATTTT. Full variable domain (remainder filled in from reference TRBV30 and TRBJ2-3): SQTIHQWPATLVQPVGSPLSLECTVEGTSNPNLYWYRQAAGRGLQLLFYSVGIGQISSEVPQNLSASRPQDRQFILSSKKLLLSDSGFYLCAWSGTRRGADSTDTQYFGPGTRLTVL.

The chain uses TRBV11-2 and TRBJ2-3; D may be TRBD2 (7 bases). CDR3 length equals 19 residues. Trimming took off 4 bases at V and 2 bases at J, with 25 bases between the two ends. CDR1 is SGHAT, CDR2 FQNNGV, per germline. This CDR3 is CASSSASSRRGQYTDTQYF. CDR3 nucleotides: TGTGCCAGCAGCTCCGCTTCGTCCAGGCGGGGGCAGTACACAGATACGCAGTATTTT. The whole variable domain, remainder taken from reference TRBV11-2 and TRBJ2-3, is EAGVAQSPRYKIIEKRQSVAFWCNPISGHATLYWYQQILGQGPKLLIQFQNNGVVDDSQLPKDRFSAERLKGVDSTLKIQPAKLEDSAVYLCASSSASSRRGQYTDTQYFGPGTRLTVL.

This clonotype has only a few counts. The gene calls are TRBV7-9 and TRBJ1-1; D is ambiguous. The CDR3 has 13 residues. Germline V gene sequence: CDR1 SEHNR, CDR2 FQNEAQ (reference sequence). V was trimmed by 8 bases and J by 4 bases, leaving 14 bases between them. The CDR3, as DNA: TGTGCCAGCTGCCAAAACCAAGGCACTGAAGCTTTCTTT. It specifies CASCQNQGTEAFF. Looking up the rest from reference TRBV7-9 and TRBJ1-1 gives the full variable domain: DTGVSQNPRHKITKRGQNVTFRCDPISEHNRLYWYRQTLGQGPEFLTYFQNEAQLEKSRLLSDRFSAERPKGSFSTLEIQRTEQGDSAMYLCASCQNQGTEAFFGQGTRLTVV.

The CDR3 DNA follows: TGTGCCAGCAGCTTGCAATCACCGACAGCGTTCTATAATTCACCCCTCCACTTT. Protein sequence: CASSLQSPTAFYNSPLHF. The rearrangement uses TRBV5-5 and TRBJ1-6; maybe TRBD1 (5 bases). Between the trimmed V and J ends, which lost 1 base and 3 bases, there was a span of 17 bases. The germline V gene has CDR1 SGHKS and CDR2 YYEKEE (reference sequence). The CDR3 is 18 amino acids.

This clonotype was counted only a few times. One end of the junction fails to match germline, which may point to a read error. The chain carries TRBV20-1 and TRBJ2-7, with 11 bases identical to TRBD2. Germline V gives CDR1 DFQATT, CDR2 SNEGSKA (reference sequence). This CDR3 is built from 14 residues. CDR3 bases: TGCAGTGCGGCCGGGACTAGCGGCACCTACGGGCAGTACTTC. This codes for CSAAGTSGTYGQYF.

This clonotype was counted ten times or more. V and J are TRBV4-3 and TRBJ1-1; 9 positions agree with TRBD1. V dropped 2 bases and J dropped 9; count of bases not matched to a gene: 4. Looked up from germline, CDR1 is LGHNA and CDR2 is YSLEER. This CDR3 contains 13 residues. CDR3 DNA sequence: TGCGCCAGCAGCCAACGGGACAGGGAACAAGCTTTCTTT. It is translated as CASSQRDREQAFF.

V usage is TRBV7-9 and J usage is TRBJ1-1; 9 bases agree with TRBD1. The CDR3 sequence is 16 residues long. Trimming at V came to 5 bases and at J to 1 base, leaving 8 bases not matched to a gene. Germline CDR1 and CDR2: SEHNR and FQNEAQ (reference sequence). The CDR3 loop reads CASSPMGQGRNTEAFF. The CDR3 coding sequence is TGTGCCAGCAGCCCTATGGGACAGGGAAGGAACACTGAAGCTTTCTTT.

In this sample, this clonotype turned up many times. Written as DNA, the CDR3 is TGCGCCAGCAGCTTATCCGGGGCAACCTACGAGCAGTACTTC. Its translation: CASSLSGATYEQYF. The chain is built from TRBV5-1 and TRBJ2-7; D is perhaps TRBD1 or TRBD2 (5 bases each). With 2 bases removed from V and 2 bases from J, the gap between germline ends came to 11 bases. This CDR3 has 14 residues. CDR1 and CDR2 (germline): SGHRS, YFSETQ.

J is TRBJ2-3 and V is TRBV5-6; tentatively, D is TRBD1 (5 bases). Germline CDR1 is SGHDT and CDR2 is YYEEEE. The V gene lost 4 bases and the J gene lost 2 bases, with 14 bases spanning the gap. This CDR3 is 15 amino acids long. The CDR3 is CASSVLDTSTDTQYF. The CDR3 coding sequence is TGTGCCAGCAGCGTCCTGGACACCTCCACAGATACGCAGTATTTT.

The chain couples TRBV20-1 to TRBJ2-1, with D possibly TRBD2 on 6 matching bases. The length of the CDR3 is 13 residues. Germline V gene data show CDR1 as DFQATT and CDR2 as SNEGSKA (reference sequence). The CDR3 region has the DNA TGCAGGCCGGGACTCCCCTCCTACAATGAGCAGTTCTTC. Encoded protein: CRPGLPSYNEQFF.

This clonotype came up many times. The chain combines TRBV3-1 with TRBJ2-7; 7 bases are shared with TRBD1. The V gene's germline CDR1 is LGHDT and CDR2 YNNKEL (reference sequence). The CDR3 covers 14 residues. After removal of 4 bases from V and 3 bases from J, the junction contained 6 bases not matched to a gene. CDR3 sequence reads: CASSPTTGRYEQYF. In DNA form, the CDR3 reads TGTGCCAGCAGCCCCACGACAGGGCGCTACGAGCAGTACTTC.